The T cell receptor (beta chain) described here comes from a study of T-cell reconstitution after alpha-beta-depleted transplantation in children. General study points: At day 60, the high TCRbeta diversity found in some patients originated from recipient T cells and thymic progenitors that had survived. T-cell numbers and diversity one year post-transplant derived largely from freshly generated T cells. After transplant, at about two months, alpha-beta T cells were reportedly derived from several hundred expanded graft clones.

Looked up from germline, CDR1 is DFQATT and CDR2 is SNEGSKA (reference sequence). The CDR3 has 15 amino acids. Trimming cost V 0 bases and J 3 bases, with 14 bases left between them. This clonotype has a count of ten or more. Its target is unknown. Construction of the TCRbeta library involved unique molecular identifiers. TCRdb used MiXCR to reprocess the PCR reads, holding one entry per CDR3 protein. The repertoire includes over 85,000 distinct CDR3 sequences, about 7.5% of them detected once, and less than 20% sits in the top ten. The rearrangement joins TRBV20-1 to TRBJ1-1; a weak D match, TRBD1 (6 bases). This sample comprised PBMCs, obtained before TCRalphabeta/CD19-depleted stem cell transplant. The source is a boy younger than 10 with acute lymphoblastic leukemia, due to receive a stem cell transplant. CDR3 nucleotides: TGCAGTGCTAGAGATTACCGGAGGGGGGACACTGAAGCTTTCTTT. The encoded protein is CSARDYRRGDTEAFF.